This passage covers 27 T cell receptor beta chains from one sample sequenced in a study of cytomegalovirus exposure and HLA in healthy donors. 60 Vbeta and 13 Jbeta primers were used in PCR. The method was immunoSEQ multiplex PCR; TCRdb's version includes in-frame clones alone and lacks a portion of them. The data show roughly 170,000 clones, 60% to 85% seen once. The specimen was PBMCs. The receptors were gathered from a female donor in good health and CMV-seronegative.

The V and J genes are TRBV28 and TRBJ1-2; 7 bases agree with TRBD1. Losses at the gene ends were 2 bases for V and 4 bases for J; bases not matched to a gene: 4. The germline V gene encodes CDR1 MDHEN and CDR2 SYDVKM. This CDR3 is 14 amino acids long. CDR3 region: CASSLGGQSYGYTF. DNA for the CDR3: TGTGCCAGCAGTTTAGGGGGACAGTCCTATGGCTACACCTTC.

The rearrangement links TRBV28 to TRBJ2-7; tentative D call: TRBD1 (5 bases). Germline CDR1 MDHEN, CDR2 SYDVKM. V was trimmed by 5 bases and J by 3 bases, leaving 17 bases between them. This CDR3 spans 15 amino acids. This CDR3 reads CASSHPGQGSYEQYF. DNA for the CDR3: TGTGCCAGCAGTCACCCTGGGCAGGGCAGCTACGAGCAGTACTTC. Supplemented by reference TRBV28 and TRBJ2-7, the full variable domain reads DVKVTQSSRYLVKRTGEKVFLECVQDMDHENMFWYRQDPGLGLRLIYFSYDVKMKEKGDIPEGYSVSREKKERFSLILESASTNQTSMYLCASSHPGQGSYEQYFGPGTRLTVT.

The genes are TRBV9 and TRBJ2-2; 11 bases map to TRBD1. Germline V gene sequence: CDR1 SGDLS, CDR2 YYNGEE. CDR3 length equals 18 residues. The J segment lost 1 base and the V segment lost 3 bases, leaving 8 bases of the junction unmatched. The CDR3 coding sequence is TGTGCCAGCAGCGCACCTGATGGGACAGGGGGGAACACCGGGGAGCTGTTTTTT. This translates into CASSAPDGTGGNTGELFF.

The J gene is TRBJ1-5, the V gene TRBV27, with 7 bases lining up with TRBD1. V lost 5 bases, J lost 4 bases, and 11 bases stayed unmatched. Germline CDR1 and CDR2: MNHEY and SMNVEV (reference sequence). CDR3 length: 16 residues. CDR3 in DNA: TGTGCCAGCAGTCCTCAAAGGGAACAGGGGAATCAGCCCCAGCATTTT. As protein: CASSPQREQGNQPQHF.

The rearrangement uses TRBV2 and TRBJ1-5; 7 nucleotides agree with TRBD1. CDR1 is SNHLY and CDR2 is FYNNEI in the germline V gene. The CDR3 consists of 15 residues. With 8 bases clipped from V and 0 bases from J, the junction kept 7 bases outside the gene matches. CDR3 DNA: TGTGCCAGCGGACAGGACCCTTATAGCAATCAGCCCCAGCATTTT. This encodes CASGQDPYSNQPQHF.

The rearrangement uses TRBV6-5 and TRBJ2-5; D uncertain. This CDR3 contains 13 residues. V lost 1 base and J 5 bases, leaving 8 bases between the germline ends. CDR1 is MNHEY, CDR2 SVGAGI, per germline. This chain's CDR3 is CASSYLFEETQYF. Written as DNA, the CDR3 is TGTGCCAGCAGTTACTTGTTCGAGGAGACCCAGTACTTC.

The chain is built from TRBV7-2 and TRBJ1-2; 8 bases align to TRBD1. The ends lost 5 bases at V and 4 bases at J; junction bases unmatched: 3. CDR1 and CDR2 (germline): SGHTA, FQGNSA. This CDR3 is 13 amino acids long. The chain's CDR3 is CASSAGQGYGYTF. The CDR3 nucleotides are TGTGCCAGCAGCGCCGGACAGGGCTATGGCTACACCTTC.

The CDR3 sequence is CSVKFIAGTYEQYF. CDR3 coding DNA: TGCAGCGTTAAGTTTATAGCGGGGACCTACGAGCAGTACTTC. V gene TRBV29-1 combines with J gene TRBJ2-7; the match to TRBD2 covers 8 bases. This CDR3 is 14 amino acids long. After removal of 5 bases from V and 2 bases from J, the junction contained 8 bases not matched to a gene. Germline V lookup: CDR1 SQVTM, CDR2 ANQGSEA.

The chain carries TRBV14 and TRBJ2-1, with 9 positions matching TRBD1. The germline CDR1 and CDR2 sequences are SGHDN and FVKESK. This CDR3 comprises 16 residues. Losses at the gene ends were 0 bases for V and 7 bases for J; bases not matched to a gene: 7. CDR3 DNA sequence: TGTGCCAGCAGCCAAGATCCGTGGACAGGGGTTAATGAGCAGTTCTTC. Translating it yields CASSQDPWTGVNEQFF. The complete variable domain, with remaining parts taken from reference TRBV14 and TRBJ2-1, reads EAGVTQFPSHSVIEKGQTVTLRCDPISGHDNLYWYRRVMGKEIKFLLHFVKESKQDESGMPNNRFLAERTGGTYSTLKVQPAELEDSGVYFCASSQDPWTGVNEQFFGPGTRLTVL.

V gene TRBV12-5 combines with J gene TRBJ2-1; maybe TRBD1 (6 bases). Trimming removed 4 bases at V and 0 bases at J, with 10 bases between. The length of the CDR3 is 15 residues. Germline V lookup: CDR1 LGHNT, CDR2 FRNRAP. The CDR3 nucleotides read TGTGCTAGTGGTTCCGGACAGAGCTCCTACAATGAGCAGTTCTTC. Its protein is CASGSGQSSYNEQFF.

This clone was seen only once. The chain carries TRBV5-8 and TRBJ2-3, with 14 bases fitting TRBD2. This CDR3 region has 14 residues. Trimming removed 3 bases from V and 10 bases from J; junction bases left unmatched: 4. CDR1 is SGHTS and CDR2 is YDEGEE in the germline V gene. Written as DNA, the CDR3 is TGTGCCAGCAGCTCGGGACTAGCGGGGGTATCGCAGTATTTT. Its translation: CASSSGLAGVSQYF.

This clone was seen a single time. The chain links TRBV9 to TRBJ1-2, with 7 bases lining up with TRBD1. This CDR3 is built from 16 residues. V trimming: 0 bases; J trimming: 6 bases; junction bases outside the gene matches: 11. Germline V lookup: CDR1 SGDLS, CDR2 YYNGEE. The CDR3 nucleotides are TGTGCCAGCAGCGTAGCCAGAGGGGGCGCCCAGAATGGCTACACCTTC. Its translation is CASSVARGGAQNGYTF.

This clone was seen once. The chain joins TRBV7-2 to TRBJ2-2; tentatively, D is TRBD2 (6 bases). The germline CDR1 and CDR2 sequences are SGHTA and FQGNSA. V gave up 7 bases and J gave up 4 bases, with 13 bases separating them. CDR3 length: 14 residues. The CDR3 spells CASNGGTVTGELFF. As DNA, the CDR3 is TGTGCCAGCAATGGGGGGACGGTCACCGGGGAGCTGTTTTTT. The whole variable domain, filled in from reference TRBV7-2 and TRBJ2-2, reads GAGVSQSPSNKVTEKGKDVELRCDPISGHTALYWYRQSLGQGLEFLIYFQGNSAPDKSGLPSDRFSAERTGGSVSTLTIQRTQQEDSAVYLCASNGGTVTGELFFGEGSRLTVL.

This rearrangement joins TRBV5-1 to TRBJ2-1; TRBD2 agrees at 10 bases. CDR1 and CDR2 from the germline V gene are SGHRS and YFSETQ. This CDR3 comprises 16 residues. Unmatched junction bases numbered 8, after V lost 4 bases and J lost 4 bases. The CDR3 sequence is CASSQGSLAGYNEQFF. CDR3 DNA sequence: TGCGCCAGCAGCCAAGGGTCACTAGCGGGGTACAATGAGCAGTTCTTC.

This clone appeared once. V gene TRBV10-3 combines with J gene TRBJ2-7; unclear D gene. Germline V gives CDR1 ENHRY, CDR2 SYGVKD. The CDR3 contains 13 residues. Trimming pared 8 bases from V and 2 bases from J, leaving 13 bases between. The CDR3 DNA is TGTGCCATCGGCAACATGCGGACCTACGAGCAGTACTTC. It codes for CAIGNMRTYEQYF.

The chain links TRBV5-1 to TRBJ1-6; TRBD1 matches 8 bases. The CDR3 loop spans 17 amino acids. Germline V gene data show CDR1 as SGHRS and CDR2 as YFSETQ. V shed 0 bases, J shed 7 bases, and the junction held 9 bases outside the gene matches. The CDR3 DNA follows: TGCGCCAGCAGCTTGGGCAGGGGGCGATCGGAAAATTCACCCCTCCACTTT. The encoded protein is CASSLGRGRSENSPLHF.

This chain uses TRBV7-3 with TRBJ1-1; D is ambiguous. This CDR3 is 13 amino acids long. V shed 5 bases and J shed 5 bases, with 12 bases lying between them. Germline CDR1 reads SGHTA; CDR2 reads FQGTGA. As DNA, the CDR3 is TGTGCCAGCAGCCCTGGGTCGCGGACTGAAGCTTTCTTT. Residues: CASSPGSRTEAFF.

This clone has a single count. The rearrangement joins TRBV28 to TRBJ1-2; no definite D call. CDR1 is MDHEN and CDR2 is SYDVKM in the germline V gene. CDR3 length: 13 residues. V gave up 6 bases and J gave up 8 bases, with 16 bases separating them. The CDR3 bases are TGTGCCAGCAGCCTCAAAACCCTACGGGGCTACACCTTC. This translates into CASSLKTLRGYTF.

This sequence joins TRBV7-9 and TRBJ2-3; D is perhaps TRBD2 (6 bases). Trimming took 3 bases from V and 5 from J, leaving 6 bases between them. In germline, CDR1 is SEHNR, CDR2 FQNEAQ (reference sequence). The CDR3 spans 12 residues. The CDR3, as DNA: TGTGCCAGCAGCTTCGGGAGAGATACGCAGTATTTT. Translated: CASSFGRDTQYF.

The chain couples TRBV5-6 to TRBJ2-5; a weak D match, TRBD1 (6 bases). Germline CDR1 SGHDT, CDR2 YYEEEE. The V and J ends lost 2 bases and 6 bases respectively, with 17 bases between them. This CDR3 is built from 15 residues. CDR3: CASSLQGSVGQTQYF. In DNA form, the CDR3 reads TGTGCCAGCAGCTTACAGGGTTCGGTGGGGCAGACCCAGTACTTC.

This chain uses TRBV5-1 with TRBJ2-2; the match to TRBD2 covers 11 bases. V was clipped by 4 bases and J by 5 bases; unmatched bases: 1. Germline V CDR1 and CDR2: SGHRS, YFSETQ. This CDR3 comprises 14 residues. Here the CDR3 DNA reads TGCGCCAGCAGCAGACTAGCGGGGACCGGGGAGCTGTTTTTT. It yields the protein CASSRLAGTGELFF.

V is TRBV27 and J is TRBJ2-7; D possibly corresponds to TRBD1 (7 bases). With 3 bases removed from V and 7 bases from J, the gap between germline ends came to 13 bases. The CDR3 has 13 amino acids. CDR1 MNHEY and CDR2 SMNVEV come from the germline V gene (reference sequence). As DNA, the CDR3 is TGTGCCAGCAGTTTTTCGACAGGGAGGGAGCAGTACTTC. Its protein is CASSFSTGREQYF.

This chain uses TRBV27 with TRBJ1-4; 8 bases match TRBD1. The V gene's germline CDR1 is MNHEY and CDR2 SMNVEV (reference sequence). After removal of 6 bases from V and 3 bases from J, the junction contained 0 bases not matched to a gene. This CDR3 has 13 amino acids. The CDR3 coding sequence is TGTGCCAGCAGACAGGGGGCTAATGAAAAACTGTTTTTT. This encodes CASRQGANEKLFF.

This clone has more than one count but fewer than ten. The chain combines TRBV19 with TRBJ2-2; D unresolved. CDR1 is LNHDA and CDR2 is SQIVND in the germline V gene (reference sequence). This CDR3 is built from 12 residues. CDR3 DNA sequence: TGTGCTACCAGCGCGGTCGCCGGGGAGCTGTTTTTT. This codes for CATSAVAGELFF.

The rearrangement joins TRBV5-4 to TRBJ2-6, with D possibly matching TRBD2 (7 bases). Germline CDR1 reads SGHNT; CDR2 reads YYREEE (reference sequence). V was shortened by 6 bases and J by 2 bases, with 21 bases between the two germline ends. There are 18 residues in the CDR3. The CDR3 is CASTRRGAGATGANVLTF. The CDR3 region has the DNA TGTGCCAGCACCCGGAGAGGGGCGGGGGCCACTGGGGCCAACGTCCTGACTTTC.

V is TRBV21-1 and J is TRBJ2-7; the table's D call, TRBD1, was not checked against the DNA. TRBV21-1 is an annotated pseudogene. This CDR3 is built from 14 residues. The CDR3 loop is CASSIRTGKDEQYF. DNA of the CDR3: TGTGCCAGCAGCATTCGGACAGGTAAGGACGAGCAGTACTTC.

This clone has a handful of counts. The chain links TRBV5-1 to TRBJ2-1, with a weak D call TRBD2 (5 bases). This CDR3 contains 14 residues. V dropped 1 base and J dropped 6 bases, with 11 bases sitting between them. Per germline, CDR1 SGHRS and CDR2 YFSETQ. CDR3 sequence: CASSLSDYPNEQFF. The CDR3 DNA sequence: TGCGCCAGCAGCTTGTCTGACTACCCCAATGAGCAGTTCTTC.